These 31 T cell receptor beta chains originate from one sample sequenced in a study of T cells in Graves' hyperthyroidism and ophthalmopathy. TCR beta CDR3 sequences were amplified from RNA transcripts. The HTBI primer set was used in a first-round RT-PCR of the TCR CDR3. MiXCR was run by TCRdb on the multiplex PCR reads, yielding one entry per CDR3 protein. The profile shows around 600,000 distinct CDR3 sequences, about a sixth of them singletons. Sample: blood. The receptors come from a woman aged 40 to 50 with Graves' ophthalmopathy.

This clonotype has only one observation. The V gene is TRBV29-1, the J gene TRBJ1-2, with 9 nucleotides matching TRBD1. The CDR3 is 13 amino acids. Trimming removed 5 bases from V and 8 bases from J; junction bases left unmatched: 9. Looked up from germline, CDR1 is SQVTM and CDR2 is ANQGSEA. The chain's CDR3 is CSVSRRTGEGYTF. The CDR3 coding sequence is TGCAGCGTTTCACGACGGACAGGGGAGGGCTACACCTTC.

This clonotype has at least ten counts. The rearrangement uses TRBV7-8 and TRBJ2-7; TRBD2 is a possible D gene (6 bases). CDR3 length: 18 residues. The germline V gene encodes CDR1 SGHVS and CDR2 FQNEAQ. V was cut by 7 bases and J by 1 base, with 26 bases left in between. CDR3 nucleotide sequence: TGTGCCAGCACCTCTTGGGGATTAGGGGACTTTACTTCCTACGAGCAGTACTTC. It translates to CASTSWGLGDFTSYEQYF.

The chain recombines TRBV20-1 with TRBJ1-2; 9 bases are shared with TRBD1. The CDR3 sequence is 16 residues long. Per germline, CDR1 DFQATT and CDR2 SNEGSKA (reference sequence). Trimming took 3 bases from V and 0 from J; bases not matched to a gene: 8. In DNA form, the CDR3 reads TGCAGTGCTAGCCGCGGGACAGGGATAGCTAACTATGGCTACACCTTC. It specifies CSASRGTGIANYGYTF.

The V and J genes are TRBV5-1 and TRBJ1-5; no definite D call. Germline loops: CDR1 SGHRS, CDR2 YFSETQ. The CDR3 length is 15 residues. V lost 0 bases to trimming and J lost 0 bases, with 7 bases between them. The CDR3 is CASSLEENSNQPQHF. In DNA form, the CDR3 reads TGCGCCAGCAGCTTGGAAGAAAATAGCAATCAGCCCCAGCATTTT. The variable domain in full, completed from reference TRBV5-1 and TRBJ1-5, reads KAGVTQTPRYLIKTRGQQVTLSCSPISGHRSVSWYQQTPGQGLQFLFEYFSETQRNKGNFPGRFSGRQFSNSRSEMNVSTLELGDSALYLCASSLEENSNQPQHFGDGTRLSIL.

V usage is TRBV5-1 and J usage is TRBJ2-5; 10 nucleotides line up with TRBD2. Trimming took 4 bases from V and 1 from J; bases not matched to a gene: 19. The CDR3 has 20 residues. Germline V gene sequence: CDR1 SGHRS, CDR2 YFSETQ. This chain's CDR3 is CASSTLPPSGSPEGQETQYF. Written as DNA, the CDR3 is TGCGCCAGCAGCACCCTTCCCCCTAGCGGGAGTCCCGAGGGCCAAGAGACCCAGTACTTC.

In this sample, this clonotype turned up many times. CDR3 in amino acids: CASSPGQGITEAFF. The DNA for the CDR3 is TGTGCCAGCTCCCCGGGACAGGGGATCACTGAAGCTTTCTTT. This chain connects TRBV18 to TRBJ1-1; 10 bases fit TRBD1. CDR3 length: 14 amino acids. Germline trimming cut 6 bases from V and 4 bases from J; bases unmatched to any gene: 5. Germline V gene lookup returns CDR1 KGHSH and CDR2 LQKENI.

The table lists this clonotype with many counts. V is TRBV2 and J is TRBJ2-1; TRBD2 is a possible D gene (6 bases). The CDR3 totals 14 residues. Trimming took off 7 bases at V and 5 bases at J, with 15 bases between the two ends. CDR1 SNHLY and CDR2 FYNNEI come from the germline V gene. The CDR3 loop reads CASKETSANNEQFF. The CDR3 nucleotides are TGTGCCAGCAAGGAGACTAGTGCGAACAATGAGCAGTTCTTC.

To note about this clonotype: Mismatch with germline at one junction end may stem from a read error. The chain combines TRBV12-5 with TRBJ1-5, with 9 bases fitting TRBD1. Per the germline V gene, CDR1 is LGHNT and CDR2 is FRNRAP. The CDR3 spans 18 residues. CDR3 coding DNA: TGTGCTAGTGGTTCGACGGGGGACAGGGACTATAGCAATCGGCCCCAGCATTTT. The encoded protein is CASGSTGDRDYSNRPQHF.

This clonotype was observed a few times. The chain uses TRBV27 and TRBJ2-1; 10 bases match TRBD2. Germline lookup yields CDR1 MNHEY and CDR2 SMNVEV (reference sequence). The CDR3 is 16 residues long. V shed 0 bases, J shed 9 bases, and the junction held 8 bases outside the gene matches. Written as DNA, the CDR3 is TGTGCCAGCAGTTTATCTCTAGCGGGGGAAACCGGTGAGCAGTTCTTC. Translation: CASSLSLAGETGEQFF.

This clonotype was counted between two and nine times. CDR3 sequence: CASSGHTTPGELFF. CDR3 nucleotide sequence: TGTGCCAGCAGCGGGCATACGACTCCCGGGGAGCTGTTTTTT. The J gene is TRBJ2-2, the V gene TRBV9; no definite D call. The CDR3 has 14 amino acids. V was clipped by 3 bases and J by 6 bases, with 12 bases between them. CDR1 is SGDLS and CDR2 is YYNGEE in the germline V gene.

This clonotype was observed at least ten times. The genes are TRBV14 and TRBJ2-1; D is unclear. CDR3 length equals 13 residues. V was cut by 4 bases and J by 8 bases, with 12 bases left in between. CDR1 and CDR2 (germline): SGHDN, FVKESK. DNA for the CDR3: TGTGCCAGCAGCCCGGTGGCGAATTATGAGCAGTTCTTC. It yields the protein CASSPVANYEQFF.

This chain connects TRBV7-9 to TRBJ2-1; D is unresolved. The germline V and J ends were trimmed by 2 bases and 6 bases, with 5 bases remaining between them. CDR3 length: 12 residues. Germline V gene lookup returns CDR1 SEHNR and CDR2 FQNEAQ (reference sequence). The CDR3 protein is CASSLYGNEQFF. CDR3 DNA: TGTGCCAGCAGCTTATATGGCAATGAGCAGTTCTTC.

This chain links TRBV2 with TRBJ2-7, with D unclear. V was cut by 1 base and J by 3 bases, with 4 bases left in between. The CDR3 has 12 residues. Per the germline V gene, CDR1 is SNHLY and CDR2 is FYNNEI. The CDR3 DNA sequence: TGTGCCAGCAGTGAAGTAGTCTACGAGCAGTACTTC. Translated, it gives CASSEVVYEQYF.

The rearrangement joins TRBV7-6 to TRBJ2-1; possibly TRBD2 for D (6 bases). The V end lost 8 bases, the J end lost 1 base, and 18 bases lay between the germline ends. Germline V gene lookup returns CDR1 SGHVS and CDR2 FNYEAQ. The CDR3 has 16 residues. CDR3 sequence: CASAAPFGSSYNEQFF. CDR3 DNA: TGTGCCAGCGCTGCCCCTTTCGGGAGTTCCTACAATGAGCAGTTCTTC. Full variable domain (remainder filled in from reference TRBV7-6 and TRBJ2-1): GAGVSQSPRYKVTKRGQDVALRCDPISGHVSLYWYRQALGQGPEFLTYFNYEAQQDKSGLPNDRFSAERPEGSISTLTIQRTEQRDSAMYRCASAAPFGSSYNEQFFGPGTRLTVL.

Many counts were recorded for this clonotype. This chain uses TRBV28 with TRBJ1-4, with 8 nucleotides matching TRBD1. Germline CDR1 MDHEN, CDR2 SYDVKM. J lost 5 bases, V lost 9 bases, and 8 bases had no gene match. The CDR3 runs to 14 residues. The CDR3 sequence: CASLGDRRNEKLFF. In DNA, the CDR3 is TGTGCCAGTTTAGGGGACAGGCGAAATGAAAAACTGTTTTTT.

Comment on this clonotype: This may be a read error: a much more frequent sequence differs by one nucleotide. The chain joins TRBV20-1 to TRBJ2-1, with 7 bases lining up with TRBD2. The CDR3 extends over 13 amino acids. The J segment lost 9 bases and the V segment lost 5 bases, leaving 10 bases of the junction unmatched. Germline loops: CDR1 DFQATT, CDR2 SNEGSKA (reference sequence). The CDR3 region has the DNA TGCAGTGCTCACGGACTAGTAATGAGTGAGCAGTTCTTC. This encodes CSAHGLVMSEQFF.

This clonotype appeared a few times. The V and J genes are TRBV12-3 or TRBV12-4 and TRBJ2-2, with TRBD2 as a possible D gene (6 bases). V lost 3 bases and J 2 bases, leaving 25 bases between the germline ends. This CDR3 has 20 residues. The CDR3 DNA follows: TGTGCCAGCAGTTTCCCACAACGCGGGCTGGGGGGAAGAAACACCGGGGAGCTGTTTTTT. This translates into CASSFPQRGLGGRNTGELFF.

The chain carries TRBV18 and TRBJ2-1, with D maybe TRBD2 (5 bases). The CDR3 is 16 residues long. V lost 5 bases and J 0 bases, leaving 14 bases between the germline ends. CDR1 KGHSH and CDR2 LQKENI come from the germline V gene. The CDR3 DNA reads TGTGCCAGCTCAAATTTAGCGCCGAGCTCCTACAATGAGCAGTTCTTC. This encodes CASSNLAPSSYNEQFF.

In its sample, this clonotype was seen many times. The V gene is TRBV27, the J gene TRBJ2-7; no definite D call. V lost 5 bases and J lost 0, with 14 bases in between. CDR3 length: 15 amino acids. Germline values: CDR1 MNHEY, CDR2 SMNVEV (reference sequence). The CDR3 reads CASSATFTLSYEQYF. For the CDR3, the DNA is TGTGCCAGCAGTGCCACATTTACCCTCTCCTACGAGCAGTACTTC.

On this clonotype: This could be a read error, since a much larger clone is one nucleotide away. CDR3 region: CASKSNTGELFF. The DNA for the CDR3 is TGTGCCAGCAAATCGAACACCGGGGAGCTGTTTTTT. The gene calls are TRBV19 and TRBJ2-2; no clear D. With 9 bases removed from V and 0 bases from J, the gap between germline ends came to 5 bases. CDR1 and CDR2 (germline): LNHDA, SQIVND (reference sequence). CDR3 length equals 12 residues. Combining the CDR3 with reference TRBV19 and TRBJ2-2 gives the whole variable domain DGGITQSPKYLFRKEGQNVTLSCEQNLNHDAMYWYRQDPGQGLRLIYYSQIVNDFQKGDIAEGYSVSREKKESFPLTVTSAQKNPTAFYLCASKSNTGELFFGEGSRLTVL.

This clonotype was detected once. The CDR3 region is CASSYSNREPLHF. CDR3 nucleotide sequence: TGTGCCAGCAGTTACTCGAACAGGGAACCCCTCCACTTT. The chain is built from TRBV6-9 and TRBJ1-6; D perhaps matches TRBD1 (6 bases). CDR1 is MNHGY, CDR2 SVAAGI, per germline. V dropped 3 bases and J dropped 12 bases, with 12 bases sitting between them. This CDR3 contains 13 residues.

Ten or more counts support this clonotype. The rearrangement joins TRBV11-2 to TRBJ2-5; possibly TRBD2 for D (6 bases). Germline V gene lookup returns CDR1 SGHAT and CDR2 FQNNGV. V was clipped by 4 bases and J by 5 bases, with 11 bases between them. The CDR3 extends over 13 amino acids. The CDR3, as DNA: TGTGCCAGCAGCTCCTCGGGGAGGGAGACCCAGTACTTC. Amino acids: CASSSSGRETQYF.

The CDR3 sequence is CASRLQAAVSPLHF. The DNA of the CDR3 is TGTGCCAGCCGCTTACAGGCTGCAGTCTCACCCCTCCACTTT. This chain joins TRBV6-7 and TRBJ1-6; TRBD1 is a possible D gene (5 bases). TRBV6-7 is noted as an ORF with a role that remains uncertain. Trimming cost V 8 bases and J 10 bases, with 18 bases left between them. The CDR3 is 14 amino acids.

This clonotype appeared many times. The rearrangement uses TRBV2 and TRBJ2-3; D not certain. The CDR3 is made up of 15 amino acids. V shed 3 bases and J shed 2 bases, with 12 bases lying between them. From germline, CDR1 is SNHLY and CDR2 FYNNEI. The chain's CDR3 is CASSEVRSYTDTQYF. CDR3 sequence (DNA): TGTGCCAGCAGTGAGGTGCGGAGCTACACAGATACGCAGTATTTT.

This clonotype was found many times. This sequence joins TRBV6-6 and TRBJ2-1; D is unclear. Per the germline V gene, CDR1 is MNHNY and CDR2 is SVGAGI (reference sequence). There are 17 residues in the CDR3. V was clipped by 0 bases and J by 1 base, with 13 bases between them. The CDR3 reads CASSYSTSPLSYNEQFF. The CDR3 coding sequence is TGTGCCAGCAGTTACTCGACGTCGCCTCTTTCCTACAATGAGCAGTTCTTC.

The J gene is TRBJ1-3, the V gene TRBV7-2; D is unclear. Germline V gene lookup returns CDR1 SGHTA and CDR2 FQGNSA. Trimming shortened V by 0 bases and J by 7 bases, and 7 bases separated the two germline ends. CDR3 length: 13 amino acids. As DNA, the CDR3 is TGTGCCAGCAGCTTAGCCTGGAGCAACACCATATATTTT. This translates into CASSLAWSNTIYF.

The V gene is TRBV19, the J gene TRBJ2-1; D gene unclear. V was pared by 5 bases and J by 2 bases, with 22 bases between. Germline CDR1 is LNHDA and CDR2 is SQIVND (reference sequence). There are 18 residues in the CDR3. The CDR3 coding sequence is TGTGCCAGTAGTGGCTCCCTCGGACGGCTGGGCACCTACAATGAGCAGTTCTTC. This translates into CASSGSLGRLGTYNEQFF. Full variable domain (rest looked up from reference TRBV19 and TRBJ2-1): DGGITQSPKYLFRKEGQNVTLSCEQNLNHDAMYWYRQDPGQGLRLIYYSQIVNDFQKGDIAEGYSVSREKKESFPLTVTSAQKNPTAFYLCASSGSLGRLGTYNEQFFGPGTRLTVL.

Ten or more counts support this clonotype. The chain employs TRBV2 and TRBJ2-5; TRBD1 aligns across 8 bases. This CDR3 is 16 amino acids long. Germline V lookup: CDR1 SNHLY, CDR2 FYNNEI. The trim removed 2 bases at V and 4 bases at J, leaving 9 bases unmatched. In nucleotides, the CDR3 is TGTGCCAGCAGTGAAATGGGCAGGGGGCGAAGAGAGACCCAGTACTTC. Its protein is CASSEMGRGRRETQYF.

This clonotype was picked up many times. J is TRBJ2-1 and V is TRBV28, with 7 bases lining up with TRBD1. The CDR3 is 16 residues long. Germline-derived CDR1 and CDR2 are MDHEN and SYDVKM. V trimming: 4 bases; J trimming: 2 bases; junction bases outside the gene matches: 8. CDR3 loop: CASSSVGTATYNEQFF. The CDR3, as DNA: TGTGCCAGCAGTTCGGTCGGGACAGCTACCTACAATGAGCAGTTCTTC.

This rearrangement joins TRBV5-1 to TRBJ2-2; 8 bases align to TRBD2. V was clipped by 1 base and J by 7 bases; unmatched bases: 9. CDR1 and CDR2 from the germline V gene are SGHRS and YFSETQ. This CDR3 contains 16 residues. CDR3 sequence: CASSLLSSGLGGELFF. For the CDR3, the DNA is TGCGCCAGCAGCTTGTTGTCTAGCGGGCTGGGCGGGGAGCTGTTTTTT.

This clonotype showed up just a few times. The gene calls are TRBV30 and TRBJ2-3, with 9 bases that match TRBD2. In germline, CDR1 is GTSNPN, CDR2 SVGIG (reference sequence). The J segment lost 0 bases and the V segment lost 2 bases, leaving 0 bases of the junction unmatched. The CDR3 is 14 amino acids. The CDR3 spells CAWSSGGSTDTQYF. The CDR3 coding sequence is TGTGCCTGGAGTAGCGGGGGGAGCACAGATACGCAGTATTTT.